Presented here are 17 T cell receptor beta chains from one specimen sequenced in a study of follicular helper T cells after annual influenza vaccination. Documented time point: 2015-2016 season, pre-vaccination. Sequenced by immunoSEQ multiplex PCR; TCRdb stores in-frame clones only, minus some. The table has approximately 5,100 clones, roughly 80% seen once. The specimen was CXCR5- memory CD4+ T cells sorted from blood, collected on the day of influenza vaccination. These receptor sequences come from an adult who received the influenza vaccine.

This clone showed up just a few times. The chain uses TRBV2 and TRBJ1-5; D remains ambiguous. The CDR3 extends over 14 amino acids. CDR1 SNHLY and CDR2 FYNNEI come from the germline V gene. With 6 bases removed from V and 0 bases from J, the gap between germline ends came to 9 bases. CDR3 protein: CASRTDYSNQPQHF. The CDR3 nucleotides read TGTGCCAGCAGGACGGACTATAGCAATCAGCCCCAGCATTTT.

The gene calls are TRBV7-9 and TRBJ2-2, with D perhaps TRBD1 (5 bases). Trimming cost V 3 bases and J 6 bases, with 11 bases left between them. The CDR3 has 14 amino acids. Germline V lookup: CDR1 SEHNR, CDR2 FQNEAQ (reference sequence). The CDR3, as DNA: TGTGCCAGCAGCTTCACACAGGTCCCCGGGGAGCTGTTTTTT. It codes for CASSFTQVPGELFF.

CDR3 sequence: CASSESGTGELFF. The CDR3 DNA reads as TGTGCCAGCAGTGAGTCCGGCACCGGGGAGCTGTTTTTT. The V and J genes are TRBV6-4 and TRBJ2-2; D uncertain. Germline CDR1 and CDR2: MRHNA and SNTAGT. V was shortened by 3 bases and J by 4 bases, with 6 bases between the two germline ends. This CDR3 region has 13 residues.

This chain links TRBV14 with TRBJ2-3, with D tentatively TRBD2 (6 bases). Germline lookup yields CDR1 SGHDN and CDR2 FVKESK. The CDR3 has 14 amino acids. The V gene lost 4 bases and the J gene lost 2 bases, with 10 bases spanning the gap. CDR3: CASSPTSYTDTQYF. As DNA, the CDR3 is TGTGCCAGCAGCCCGACTAGTTACACAGATACGCAGTATTTT. The variable domain in full, completed from reference TRBV14 and TRBJ2-3, reads EAGVTQFPSHSVIEKGQTVTLRCDPISGHDNLYWYRRVMGKEIKFLLHFVKESKQDESGMPNNRFLAERTGGTYSTLKVQPAELEDSGVYFCASSPTSYTDTQYFGPGTRLTVL.

In nucleotides, the CDR3 is TGTGCCAGTAGTCTTATCGGGAACACTGAAGCTTTCTTT. This encodes CASSLIGNTEAFF. J is TRBJ1-1 and V is TRBV19, with D unresolved. V lost 5 bases, J lost 1 base, and 8 bases lay in between. Germline V gene data show CDR1 as LNHDA and CDR2 as SQIVND (reference sequence). The CDR3 length is 13 residues.

This sequence joins TRBV28 and TRBJ2-1; D is ambiguous. Trimming stripped 2 bases from V and 7 bases from J, with 9 bases between. In germline, CDR1 is MDHEN, CDR2 SYDVKM. The CDR3 totals 13 residues. CDR3 sequence reads: CASSLRVGNEQFF. CDR3 DNA: TGTGCCAGCAGTTTAAGGGTCGGGAATGAGCAGTTCTTC.

The chain uses TRBV19 and TRBJ2-6; TRBD2 might be the D (6 bases). CDR1 and CDR2 (germline): LNHDA, SQIVND (reference sequence). Trimming pared 3 bases from V and 0 bases from J, leaving 12 bases between. This CDR3 is 17 amino acids long. Here the CDR3 DNA reads TGTGCCAGTAGTATGGGTGGGGGACTCTCTGGGGCCAACGTCCTGACTTTC. This codes for CASSMGGGLSGANVLTF.

The table lists this clone with a few counts. DNA of the CDR3: TGTGCCAGCTCACCCAAGGCAGGGGCTGGAAACACCATATATTTT. The encoded protein is CASSPKAGAGNTIYF. The chain combines TRBV18 with TRBJ1-3; D possibly corresponds to TRBD1 (6 bases). Trimming shortened V by 3 bases and J by 2 bases, and 11 bases separated the two germline ends. CDR3 length equals 15 residues. The germline V gene has CDR1 KGHSH and CDR2 LQKENI.

The chain joins TRBV28 to TRBJ1-3; D may be TRBD1 (6 bases). V was cut by 5 bases and J by 0 bases, with 14 bases left in between. The CDR3 totals 16 residues. Germline-derived CDR1 and CDR2 are MDHEN and SYDVKM. The CDR3 is CASSIYDRRSGNTIYF. The CDR3 DNA sequence: TGTGCCAGCAGTATATACGACAGGCGCTCTGGAAACACCATATATTTT.

The rearrangement joins TRBV27 to TRBJ1-5; D uncertain. Germline V lookup: CDR1 MNHEY, CDR2 SMNVEV (reference sequence). The CDR3 runs to 12 residues. V lost 8 bases, J lost 9 bases, and 14 bases lay in between. Written as DNA, the CDR3 is TGTGCCAGCTCAATCCTGGGTGGGCCCCAGCATTTT. The encoded protein is CASSILGGPQHF.

The gene calls are TRBV11-2 and TRBJ2-7; D gene unclear. This CDR3 is 12 amino acids long. Germline CDR1 is SGHAT and CDR2 is FQNNGV. V was trimmed by 5 bases and J by 4 bases, leaving 9 bases between them. Here the CDR3 reads CASSPAGYEQYF. The CDR3 nucleotides read TGTGCCAGCAGCCCAGCAGGTTACGAGCAGTACTTC.

The rearrangement uses TRBV5-6 and TRBJ2-3; no definite D call. Germline CDR1 reads SGHDT; CDR2 reads YYEEEE. Trimming pared 7 bases from V and 7 bases from J, leaving 10 bases between. The CDR3 runs 11 residues. CDR3: CASSLGNTQYF. The DNA of the CDR3 is TGTGCCAGCTCTTTGGGGAATACGCAGTATTTT. Full variable domain (missing parts from reference TRBV5-6 and TRBJ2-3): DAGVTQSPTHLIKTRGQQVTLRCSPKSGHDTVSWYQQALGQGPQFIFQYYEEEERQRGNFPDRFSGHQFPNYSSELNVNALLLGDSALYLCASSLGNTQYFGPGTRLTVL.

V gene TRBV30 combines with J gene TRBJ1-5, with D possibly TRBD1 on 6 matching bases. The CDR3 has 13 residues. Germline values: CDR1 GTSNPN, CDR2 SVGIG (reference sequence). Trimming left V 1 base short and J 7 bases short, with 11 bases between. The CDR3 nucleotides read TGTGCCTGGAGTGGCACAGGGAGACAGCCCCAGCATTTT. Translated: CAWSGTGRQPQHF. Filled out from reference TRBV30 and TRBJ1-5, the complete variable domain reads SQTIHQWPATLVQPVGSPLSLECTVEGTSNPNLYWYRQAAGRGLQLLFYSVGIGQISSEVPQNLSASRPQDRQFILSSKKLLLSDSGFYLCAWSGTGRQPQHFGDGTRLSIL.

The chain combines TRBV21-1 with TRBJ2-5. TRBV21-1 is a recognized pseudogene. CDR3 length: 13 amino acids. The CDR3 nucleotides are TGTGCCAGAATTAACAGCGCCCAAGAGACCCAGTACTTC. It specifies CARINSAQETQYF.

A few counts support this clone. Other DNA sequences in this specimen translate into the identical CDR3. The V gene is TRBV5-6, the J gene TRBJ2-6; no reliable D call. Trimming took off 0 bases at V and 2 bases at J, with 3 bases between the two ends. Looked up from germline, CDR1 is SGHDT and CDR2 is YYEEEE. The CDR3 spans 14 residues. The CDR3 protein is CASSLGPGANVLTF. The CDR3 DNA reads TGTGCCAGCAGCTTGGGACCTGGGGCCAACGTCCTGACTTTC.

The J gene is TRBJ2-7, the V gene TRBV19; tentative D call: TRBD1 (6 bases). The CDR3 loop spans 14 amino acids. The germline V and J ends were trimmed by 3 bases and 1 base, with 10 bases remaining between them. CDR1 is LNHDA and CDR2 is SQIVND in the germline V gene (reference sequence). CDR3 sequence: CASSITGQSYEQYF. CDR3 DNA sequence: TGTGCCAGTAGTATTACTGGACAGTCCTACGAGCAGTACTTC.

V usage is TRBV30 and J usage is TRBJ1-5; D is undetermined. Trimming cost V 0 bases and J 7 bases, with 13 bases left between them. The CDR3 consists of 14 residues. CDR1 GTSNPN and CDR2 SVGIG come from the germline V gene (reference sequence). The CDR3 DNA is TGTGCCTGGAGTGTCAGTGGGGAGGGACAGCCCCAGCATTTT. It yields the protein CAWSVSGEGQPQHF. Full variable domain (outside the CDR3, taken from reference TRBV30 and TRBJ1-5): SQTIHQWPATLVQPVGSPLSLECTVEGTSNPNLYWYRQAAGRGLQLLFYSVGIGQISSEVPQNLSASRPQDRQFILSSKKLLLSDSGFYLCAWSVSGEGQPQHFGDGTRLSIL.